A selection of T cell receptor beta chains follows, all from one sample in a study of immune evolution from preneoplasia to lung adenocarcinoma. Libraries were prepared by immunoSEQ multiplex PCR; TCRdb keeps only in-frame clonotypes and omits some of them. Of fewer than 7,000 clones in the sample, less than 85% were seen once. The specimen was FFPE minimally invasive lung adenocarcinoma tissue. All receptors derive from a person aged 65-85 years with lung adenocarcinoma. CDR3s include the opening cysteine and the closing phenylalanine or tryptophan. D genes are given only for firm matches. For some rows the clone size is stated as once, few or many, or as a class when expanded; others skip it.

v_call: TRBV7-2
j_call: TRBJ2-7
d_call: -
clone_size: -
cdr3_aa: CASESGSGSYEQYF
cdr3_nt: TGTGCCAGTGAGAGCGGGTCGGGCTCCTACGAGCAGTACTTC

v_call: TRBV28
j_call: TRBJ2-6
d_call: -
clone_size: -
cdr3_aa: CASSLLGSADSGANVLTF
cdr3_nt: TGTGCCAGCAGTTTACTCGGTAGCGCCGACTCTGGGGCCAACGTCCTGACTTTC

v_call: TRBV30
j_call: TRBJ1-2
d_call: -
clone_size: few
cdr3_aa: CAWSSGGTNYGYTF
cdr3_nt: TGTGCCTGGAGTTCGGGGGGCACAAACTATGGCTACACCTTC

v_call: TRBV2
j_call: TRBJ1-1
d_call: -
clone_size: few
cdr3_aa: CASTVGSGTEAFF
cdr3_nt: TGTGCCAGCACCGTGGGGTCGGGCACTGAAGCTTTCTTT

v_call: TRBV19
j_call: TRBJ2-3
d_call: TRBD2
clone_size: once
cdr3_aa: CASSSAGAYTDTQYF
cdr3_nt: TGTGCCAGTAGTAGTGCGGGAGCTTACACAGATACGCAGTATTTT

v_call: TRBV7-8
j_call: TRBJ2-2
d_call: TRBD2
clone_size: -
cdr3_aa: CASSRGGLAVTGELFF
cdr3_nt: TGTGCCAGCAGCCGGGGCGGACTAGCGGTCACTGGGGAGCTGTTTTTT

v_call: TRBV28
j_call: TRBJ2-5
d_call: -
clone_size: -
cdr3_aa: CASSLWGQGKQETQYF
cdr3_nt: TGTGCCAGCAGTTTATGGGGGCAGGGGAAGCAAGAGACCCAGTACTTC

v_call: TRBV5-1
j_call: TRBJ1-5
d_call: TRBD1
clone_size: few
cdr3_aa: CASSWGQSQPQHF
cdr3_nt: TGCGCCAGCAGCTGGGGACAGAGCCAGCCCCAGCATTTT

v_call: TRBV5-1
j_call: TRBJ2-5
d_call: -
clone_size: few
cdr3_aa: CASSFRAPETQYF
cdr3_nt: TGCGCCAGCAGCTTCCGAGCGCCGGAGACCCAGTACTTC

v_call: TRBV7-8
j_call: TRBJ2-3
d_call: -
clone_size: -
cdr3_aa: CASVRTFYTDTQYF
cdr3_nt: TGTGCCAGCGTGCGTACTTTTTACACAGATACGCAGTATTTT

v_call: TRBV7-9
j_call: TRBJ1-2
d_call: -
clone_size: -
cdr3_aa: CAALGSGRLIDGYTF
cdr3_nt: TGTGCCGCATTGGGAAGTGGACGGCTTATCGATGGCTACACCTTC

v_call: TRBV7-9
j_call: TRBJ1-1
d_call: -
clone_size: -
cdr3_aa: CASSPGHQNTEAFF
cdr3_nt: TGTGCCAGCAGCCCGGGACACCAGAACACTGAAGCTTTCTTT

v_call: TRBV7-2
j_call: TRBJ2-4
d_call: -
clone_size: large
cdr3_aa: CASSFRQLAKNIQYF
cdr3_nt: TGTGCCAGCAGCTTCCGACAGCTAGCCAAAAACATTCAGTACTTC

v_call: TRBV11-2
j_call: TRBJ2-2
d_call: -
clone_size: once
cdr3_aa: CASSPNTGELFF
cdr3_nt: TGTGCCAGCAGCCCGAACACCGGGGAGCTGTTTTTT

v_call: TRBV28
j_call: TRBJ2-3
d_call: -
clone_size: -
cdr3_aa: CATKTGLGTDTQYF
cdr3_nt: TGTGCCACTAAGACAGGTCTTGGTACAGATACGCAGTATTTT

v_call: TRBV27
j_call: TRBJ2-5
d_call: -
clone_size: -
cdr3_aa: CASRLIGTSRETQYF
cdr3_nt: TGTGCCAGCAGACTTATCGGTACTAGCAGAGAGACCCAGTACTTC

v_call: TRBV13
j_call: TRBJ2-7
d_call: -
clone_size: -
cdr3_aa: CARAGDLTDGGGSSYEQYF
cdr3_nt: TGTGCCAGAGCTGGAGATCTGACAGACGGGGGCGGGAGCTCCTACGAGCAGTACTTC

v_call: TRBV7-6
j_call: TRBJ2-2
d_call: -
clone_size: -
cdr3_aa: CASRQENTGELFF
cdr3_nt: TGTGCCAGCCGGCAGGAAAACACCGGGGAGCTGTTTTTT

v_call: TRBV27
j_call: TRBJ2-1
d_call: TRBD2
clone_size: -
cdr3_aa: CASRPFGGASYNEQFF
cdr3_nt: TGTGCCAGCAGACCGTTCGGGGGGGCCTCCTACAATGAGCAGTTCTTC

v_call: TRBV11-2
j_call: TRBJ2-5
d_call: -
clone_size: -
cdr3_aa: CASSRKASNGEETQYF
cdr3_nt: TGTGCCAGCAGCAGAAAGGCCAGCAACGGGGAAGAGACCCAGTACTTC

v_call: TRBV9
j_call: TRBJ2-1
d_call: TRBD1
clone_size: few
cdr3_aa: CASSVALGTGGNEQFF
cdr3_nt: TGTGCCAGCAGCGTAGCGCTCGGGACAGGGGGCAATGAGCAGTTCTTC

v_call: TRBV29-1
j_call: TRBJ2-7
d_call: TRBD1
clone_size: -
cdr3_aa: CSTKEGTGEQYF
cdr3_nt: TGCAGCACCAAGGAGGGGACAGGAGAGCAGTACTTC

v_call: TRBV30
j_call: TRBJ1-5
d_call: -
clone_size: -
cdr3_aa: CAWRAPNQPQHF
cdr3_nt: TGTGCCTGGAGAGCACCTAATCAGCCCCAGCATTTT

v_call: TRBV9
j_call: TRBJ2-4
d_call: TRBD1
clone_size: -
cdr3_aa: CASSKRQGVGNIQYF
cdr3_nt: TGTGCCAGCAGCAAACGCCAGGGGGTCGGAAACATTCAGTACTTC

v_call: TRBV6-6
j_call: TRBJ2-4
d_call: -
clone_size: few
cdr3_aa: CASSYGVRDIQYF
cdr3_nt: TGTGCCAGCAGTTACGGGGTCAGGGACATTCAGTACTTC

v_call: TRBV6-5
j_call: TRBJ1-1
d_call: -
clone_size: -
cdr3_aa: CASSLDSTEAFF
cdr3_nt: TGTGCCAGCAGCCTCGACAGCACTGAAGCTTTCTTT

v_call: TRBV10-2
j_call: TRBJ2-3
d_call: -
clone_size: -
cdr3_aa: CASSFPTSTDTQYF
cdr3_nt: TGCGCCAGCAGTTTCCCAACTAGCACAGATACGCAGTATTTT

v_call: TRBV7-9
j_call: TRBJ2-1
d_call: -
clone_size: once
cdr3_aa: CASVSTGSYNEQFF
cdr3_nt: TGTGCCAGCGTCTCAACCGGATCCTACAATGAGCAGTTCTTC

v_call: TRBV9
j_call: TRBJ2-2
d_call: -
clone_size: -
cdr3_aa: CASSTRTRSGELFF
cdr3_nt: TGTGCCAGCAGCACCCGGACTCGCTCCGGGGAGCTGTTTTTT